This TCR beta chain was identified during a study of blood T cell repertoires in COVID-19. Study overall: Sites in the United States, Italy and Spain provided acute and convalescent COVID-19 samples. The analysed material was cDNA or gDNA that came from T cells, B-cell-depleted T cells, or PBMCs.

Germline lookup yields CDR1 LGHNA and CDR2 YSLEER. The CDR3 totals 15 residues. J was trimmed by 5 bases and V by 1 base; bases with no gene match: 3. Original handling: By means of reference gene primer amplification, nucleated cell counts were estimated. Generated by immunoSEQ multiplex PCR, the TCRdb table keeps only in-frame clones and is missing some. The V and J calls and clone size come from that table; D and trimming were worked out from the DNA. The data contain more than 95,000 clones, about 85% of them singletons. The chain employs TRBV4-3 and TRBJ2-2; 8 bases are shared with TRBD2. The sample consisted of peripheral blood. The sequence was collected from a man aged 45-60 years in a cohort sampled during active COVID-19. CDR3 in amino acids: CASSQAGLGTGELFF. In DNA form, the CDR3 reads TGCGCCAGCAGCCAAGCGGGACTAGGGACCGGGGAGCTGTTTTTT.